This entry lists 30 T cell receptor beta chains sequenced from one sample in a study of post-analysis software for immune sequencing data. Whole-study results and caveats: Controls had lower frequencies than patients of roughly five TRBV segments, which included TRBV5-6, TRBV5-1 and TRBV20-1.

Tagging with unique molecular identifiers was a feature of the TCR beta cDNA libraries. TCRdb reprocessed the PCR reads via MiXCR and lists one record per CDR3 protein. The table lists roughly 870,000 distinct CDR3 sequences, 53% of them singletons. Antigen specificity for these receptors is unknown. Source material: blood. Receptors were obtained from a girl aged 10-17 years with multiple sclerosis.

The chain recombines TRBV20-1 with TRBJ2-1; TRBD2 agrees at 9 bases. Germline-derived CDR1 and CDR2 are DFQATT and SNEGSKA (reference sequence). The CDR3 extends over 15 amino acids. The CDR3 nucleotides are TGCAGCGCTCCCACGGGGCGGGAGGGGGTCAATGAGCAGTTCTTC. Translation gives CSAPTGREGVNEQFF.

In this sample, this clonotype turned up a few times. The chain combines TRBV12-3 or TRBV12-4 with TRBJ2-4; the match to TRBD1 covers 7 bases. The CDR3 is 17 amino acids. J was trimmed by 0 bases and V by 1 base; bases with no gene match: 6. The CDR3 loop reads CASSLVKRGLAKNIQYF. In DNA form, the CDR3 reads TGTGCCAGCAGTTTAGTAAAAAGGGGGCTAGCCAAAAACATTCAGTACTTC.

The chain has TRBV10-3 and TRBJ2-7; D unclear. This CDR3 has 14 amino acids. V lost 0 bases and J 4 bases, leaving 10 bases between the germline ends. CDR1 ENHRY and CDR2 SYGVKD come from the germline V gene. The CDR3 loop reads CAISESGNRYEQYF. CDR3 nucleotide sequence: TGTGCCATCAGTGAGTCGGGGAATAGATACGAGCAGTACTTC.

This rearrangement joins TRBV29-1 to TRBJ1-2; tentatively, D is TRBD1 (5 bases). Trimming stripped 2 bases from V and 2 bases from J, with 15 bases between. The CDR3 extends over 15 amino acids. Looked up from germline, CDR1 is SQVTM and CDR2 is ANQGSEA. Here the CDR3 DNA reads TGCAGCGTTGAAAACCAATACAGGAGCAACTATGGCTACACCTTC. Its protein product is CSVENQYRSNYGYTF.

The table lists this clonotype with a few counts. This chain connects TRBV7-8 to TRBJ2-7; tentatively, D is TRBD1 (6 bases). Germline values: CDR1 SGHVS, CDR2 FQNEAQ. There are 13 residues in the CDR3. Trimming stripped 4 bases from V and 6 bases from J, with 13 bases between. CDR3 amino acids: CASSSGQSGEQYF. The CDR3 DNA sequence: TGTGCCAGCAGCTCCGGACAGTCGGGCGAGCAGTACTTC.

In its sample, this clonotype was seen a few times. V and J are TRBV4-2 and TRBJ2-4; 12 bases map to TRBD1. The last part of the DNA fits TRBJ2-7 better; the J call may be wrong. The CDR3 totals 15 residues. In germline, CDR1 is LGHNA, CDR2 YNFKEQ. The CDR3 DNA reads as TGTGCCAGCAGCCAAGGGGACAGGGGGCCTACCGAGCAGTACTTC. Amino acid sequence: CASSQGDRGPTEQYF.

This chain connects TRBV5-1 to TRBJ2-6; D unresolved. Trimming cost V 4 bases and J 0 bases, with 14 bases left between them. Looked up from germline, CDR1 is SGHRS and CDR2 is YFSETQ. The CDR3 is 17 residues long. The CDR3 region is CASSPWAMSSGANVLTF. The CDR3 region has the DNA TGCGCCAGCAGCCCTTGGGCCATGAGCTCTGGGGCCAACGTCCTGACTTTC.

V gene TRBV5-1 combines with J gene TRBJ2-6; TRBD1 agrees at 9 bases. Losses at the gene ends were 6 bases for V and 2 bases for J; bases not matched to a gene: 3. Germline CDR1 reads SGHRS; CDR2 reads YFSETQ. The CDR3 is made up of 15 amino acids. The chain's CDR3 is CASNRTGAGANVLTF. DNA of the CDR3: TGCGCCAGCAACAGGACAGGGGCTGGGGCCAACGTCCTGACTTTC.

The chain links TRBV28 to TRBJ2-7; the D gene is possibly TRBD2 (6 bases). Looked up from germline, CDR1 is MDHEN and CDR2 is SYDVKM. The CDR3 consists of 16 residues. Trimming removed 2 bases from V and 6 bases from J, with 20 bases in between. The DNA for the CDR3 is TGTGCCAGCAGTTTAGGGGGGTCTAAGGGGCTCCGCGAGCAGTACTTC. This gives the protein CASSLGGSKGLREQYF.

This chain connects TRBV20-1 to TRBJ2-5; 12 nucleotides match TRBD2. Germline V CDR1 and CDR2: DFQATT, SNEGSKA (reference sequence). Losses at the gene ends were 6 bases for V and 3 bases for J; bases not matched to a gene: 11. The CDR3 has 16 residues. CDR3 in amino acids: CSARGLAGQPKETQYF. As DNA, the CDR3 is TGCAGTGCCCGGGGACTAGCGGGCCAACCGAAAGAGACCCAGTACTTC.

V gene TRBV20-1 combines with J gene TRBJ2-7; 9 bases map to TRBD2. The CDR3 has 15 amino acids. Unmatched junction bases numbered 9, after V lost 6 bases and J lost 0 bases. The germline V gene encodes CDR1 DFQATT and CDR2 SNEGSKA (reference sequence). Written as DNA, the CDR3 is TGCAGTGCGACCCACCCTAGCGGGGTCTCCTACGAGCAGTACTTC. This sequence encodes CSATHPSGVSYEQYF.

V gene TRBV7-2 combines with J gene TRBJ1-2; the D gene is possibly TRBD1 (5 bases). This CDR3 has 14 residues. Germline CDR1 reads SGHTA; CDR2 reads FQGNSA. Trimming left V 5 bases short and J 4 bases short, with 14 bases between. DNA for the CDR3: TGTGCCAGCAGCATCCCGACAGAAAGCTATGGCTACACCTTC. Translation gives CASSIPTESYGYTF.

This clonotype was counted only a few times. V and J are TRBV15 and TRBJ2-7, with TRBD1 matching 7 bases. The CDR3 has 13 residues. V gave up 8 bases and J gave up 4 bases; unmatched junction bases: 8. The germline V gene encodes CDR1 LNHNV and CDR2 YYDKDF (reference sequence). The CDR3 coding sequence is TGTGCCACCTCGAACAGGGGCCGGTACGAGCAGTACTTC. Its protein product is CATSNRGRYEQYF.

This clonotype was detected only a few times. The chain carries TRBV4-1 and TRBJ1-5; D possibly corresponds to TRBD1 (5 bases). The CDR3 sequence is 15 residues long. Per germline, CDR1 MGHRA and CDR2 YSYEKL. Trimming pared 5 bases from V and 2 bases from J, leaving 13 bases between. The CDR3 here is CASSKAPGGNQPQHF. The CDR3 bases are TGCGCCAGCAGCAAGGCCCCGGGGGGCAATCAGCCCCAGCATTTT.

The V gene is TRBV20-1, the J gene TRBJ2-3; D not resolved. Germline CDR1 and CDR2: DFQATT and SNEGSKA (reference sequence). Trimming removed 3 bases at V and 7 bases at J, with 11 bases between. CDR3 size: 12 residues. CDR3 DNA sequence: TGCAGTGCTAGCCCAGTCACGAATACGCAGTATTTT. This gives the protein CSASPVTNTQYF.

The table lists this clonotype with a few counts. The chain combines TRBV12-3 or TRBV12-4 with TRBJ2-7; TRBD1 matches 8 bases. There are 16 residues in the CDR3. V shed 6 bases and J 1 base; nucleotides not matched to a gene: 11. CDR3 nucleotide sequence: TGTGCCAGCAGCCCCCCATTTGGGGACAGGTCCTACGAGCAGTACTTC. It codes for CASSPPFGDRSYEQYF.

This rearrangement joins TRBV10-3 to TRBJ2-7; 8 bases agree with TRBD2. V was pared by 3 bases and J by 3 bases, with 7 bases of the junction left unmatched. The CDR3 runs to 15 residues. Looked up from germline, CDR1 is ENHRY and CDR2 is SYGVKD. CDR3 region: CAISDSGEGIYEQYF. The CDR3 DNA is TGTGCCATCAGTGATAGCGGGGAGGGAATCTACGAGCAGTACTTC.

This clonotype was detected a few times. The chain carries TRBV12-3 or TRBV12-4 and TRBJ1-1; D possibly corresponds to TRBD1 (6 bases). The V gene lost 5 bases and the J gene lost 5 bases, with 12 bases spanning the gap. CDR3 length: 13 amino acids. The CDR3 here is CASSHQGRTEAFF. CDR3 DNA: TGTGCCAGCAGTCACCAGGGGCGTACTGAAGCTTTCTTT.

This clonotype was detected a few times. V gene TRBV7-6 combines with J gene TRBJ2-7; D gene unclear. The V gene's germline CDR1 is SGHVS and CDR2 FNYEAQ. The CDR3 length is 14 residues. V lost 4 bases, J lost 1 base, and 11 bases lay in between. CDR3 DNA sequence: TGTGCCAGCAGCTCCCTTGCGGAGTCCTACGAGCAGTACTTC. Protein sequence: CASSSLAESYEQYF.

CDR3 sequence: CASGSIPGQGQETQYF. The CDR3 DNA is TGTGCTAGTGGTTCAATTCCGGGACAGGGGCAAGAGACCCAGTACTTC. The chain couples TRBV12-5 to TRBJ2-5; 10 nucleotides agree with TRBD1. The trim removed 4 bases at V and 2 bases at J, leaving 7 bases unmatched. The germline gives CDR1 LGHNT, CDR2 FRNRAP. This CDR3 has 16 amino acids.

The chain has TRBV7-8 and TRBJ2-1; 12 nucleotides match TRBD2. Germline CDR1 and CDR2: SGHVS and FQNEAQ. There are 18 residues in the CDR3. The J segment lost 7 bases and the V segment lost 2 bases, leaving 12 bases of the junction unmatched. This chain's CDR3 is CASSLRSTSGSQGNEQFF. The CDR3 nucleotides read TGTGCCAGCAGCTTAAGGTCGACTAGCGGGAGTCAGGGGAATGAGCAGTTCTTC.

V gene TRBV7-2 combines with J gene TRBJ2-4; D is perhaps TRBD2 (6 bases). This CDR3 is built from 15 residues. Trimming cost V 5 bases and J 0 bases, with 11 bases left between them. Germline V lookup: CDR1 SGHTA, CDR2 FQGNSA. CDR3 in DNA: TGTGCCAGCAGCGTGCAGGGACTAGCCAAAAACATTCAGTACTTC. It is translated as CASSVQGLAKNIQYF.

V gene TRBV21-1 combines with J gene TRBJ2-1; TRBD1, as called in the table, went unchecked against the DNA. TRBV21-1 is listed as a pseudogene. The CDR3 has 15 amino acids. CDR3 sequence: CASSYQTGWYNEQFF. In nucleotides, the CDR3 is TGTGCCAGCAGCTACCAGACAGGGTGGTACAATGAGCAGTTCTTC.

The chain is built from TRBV28 and TRBJ2-3, with D perhaps matching TRBD1 (6 bases). This CDR3 has 15 residues. V lost 5 bases, J lost 4 bases, and 16 bases lay in between. CDR1 and CDR2 from the germline V gene are MDHEN and SYDVKM. CDR3 nucleotide sequence: TGTGCCAGCAGTCCGGGCAGAAGGGGGTCAGATACGCAGTATTTT. It encodes CASSPGRRGSDTQYF.

This clonotype was detected a few times. Germline is not matched at one junction end, which may reflect a read error. The V and J genes are TRBV5-1 and TRBJ2-5, with 10 nucleotides matching TRBD1. The germline V gene has CDR1 SGHRS and CDR2 YFSETQ. The CDR3 is 13 residues long. The CDR3 nucleotides are TGTGCCAGCAGTTGGGACAGGGGAGAGACCCAGTACTTC. Protein sequence: CASSWDRGETQYF.

V is TRBV5-6 and J is TRBJ2-1; 7 bases line up with TRBD2. TRBJ2-7 matches the DNA end more closely, so the J call is doubtful. CDR3 length equals 17 residues. CDR1 is SGHDT, CDR2 YYEEEE, per germline. The chain's CDR3 is CASSLGTTLSSYNEQYF. DNA for the CDR3: TGTGCCAGCAGCCTCGGGACTACCCTAAGCTCCTACAATGAGCAGTACTTC.

This chain links TRBV5-1 with TRBJ2-1; TRBD1 or TRBD2 may be the D gene (5 bases each). The CDR3 sequence is 13 residues long. Trimming took off 3 bases at V and 10 bases at J, with 14 bases between the two ends. Germline loops: CDR1 SGHRS, CDR2 YFSETQ. CDR3 sequence reads: CASSSERGEEQFF. The DNA for the CDR3 is TGCGCCAGCAGCTCTGAGAGGGGCGAAGAGCAGTTCTTC.

The chain employs TRBV6-2 or TRBV6-3 and TRBJ2-4, with 13 bases identical to TRBD2. Trimming removed 1 base from V and 4 bases from J; junction bases left unmatched: 10. The germline gives CDR1 MNHEY, CDR2 SVGEGT. This CDR3 has 19 residues. The CDR3 loop reads CASSYLLAGGPGGKNIQYF. The CDR3 DNA sequence: TGTGCCAGCAGTTACTTACTAGCGGGGGGGCCGGGAGGAAAAAACATTCAGTACTTC.

This clonotype was seen a few times. The CDR3 protein is CASSSWSGRVSYNEQFF. In DNA, the CDR3 is TGCGCCAGCAGCTCGTGGTCAGGGCGGGTCTCCTACAATGAGCAGTTCTTC. The chain has TRBV5-1 and TRBJ2-1; D may be TRBD1 or TRBD2 (5 bases each). Trimming removed 3 bases at V and 0 bases at J, with 16 bases between. Germline CDR1 and CDR2: SGHRS and YFSETQ. The CDR3 loop spans 17 amino acids. The whole variable domain, remainder taken from reference TRBV5-1 and TRBJ2-1, is KAGVTQTPRYLIKTRGQQVTLSCSPISGHRSVSWYQQTPGQGLQFLFEYFSETQRNKGNFPGRFSGRQFSNSRSEMNVSTLELGDSALYLCASSSWSGRVSYNEQFFGPGTRLTVL.

The chain has TRBV15 and TRBJ2-3, with D possibly TRBD2 on 6 matching bases. The CDR3 has 16 amino acids. Germline V CDR1 and CDR2: LNHNV, YYDKDF (reference sequence). V was trimmed by 0 bases and J by 1 base, leaving 11 bases between them. CDR3 sequence: CATSRDLGEGTDTQYF. The CDR3 bases are TGTGCCACCAGCAGAGATCTAGGGGAGGGCACAGATACGCAGTATTTT.